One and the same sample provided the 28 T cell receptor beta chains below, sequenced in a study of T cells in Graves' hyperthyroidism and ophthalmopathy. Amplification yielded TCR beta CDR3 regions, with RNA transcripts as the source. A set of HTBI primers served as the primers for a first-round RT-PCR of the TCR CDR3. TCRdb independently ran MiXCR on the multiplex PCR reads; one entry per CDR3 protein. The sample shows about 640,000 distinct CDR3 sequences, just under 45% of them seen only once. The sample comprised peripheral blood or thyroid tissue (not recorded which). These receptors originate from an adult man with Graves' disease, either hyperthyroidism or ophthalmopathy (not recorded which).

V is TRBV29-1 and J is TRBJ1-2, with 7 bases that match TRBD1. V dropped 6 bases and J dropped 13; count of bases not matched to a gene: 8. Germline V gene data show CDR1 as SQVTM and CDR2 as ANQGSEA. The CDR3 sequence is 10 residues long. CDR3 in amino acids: CSVLGQLSTF. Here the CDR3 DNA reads TGCAGCGTATTGGGACAGCTCTCCACCTTC. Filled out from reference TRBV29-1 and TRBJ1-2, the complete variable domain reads SAVISQKPSRDICQRGTSLTIQCQVDSQVTMMFWYRQQPGQSLTLIATANQGSEATYESGFVIDKFPISRPNLTFSTLTVSNMSPEDSSIYLCSVLGQLSTFGSGTRLTVV.

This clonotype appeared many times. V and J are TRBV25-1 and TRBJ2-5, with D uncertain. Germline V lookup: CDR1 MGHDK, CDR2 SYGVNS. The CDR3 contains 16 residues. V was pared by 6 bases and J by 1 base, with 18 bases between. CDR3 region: CASREGSAGSQETQYF. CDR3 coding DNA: TGTGCCAGCAGGGAAGGGTCGGCAGGTTCCCAAGAGACCCAGTACTTC.

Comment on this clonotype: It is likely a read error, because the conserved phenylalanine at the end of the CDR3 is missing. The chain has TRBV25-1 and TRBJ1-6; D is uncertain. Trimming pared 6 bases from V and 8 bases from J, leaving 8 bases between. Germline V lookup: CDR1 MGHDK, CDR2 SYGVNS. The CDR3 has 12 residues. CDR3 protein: CASSLADSPLHL. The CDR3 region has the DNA TGTGCCAGCAGCTTGGCGGATTCACCCCTCCACCTT.

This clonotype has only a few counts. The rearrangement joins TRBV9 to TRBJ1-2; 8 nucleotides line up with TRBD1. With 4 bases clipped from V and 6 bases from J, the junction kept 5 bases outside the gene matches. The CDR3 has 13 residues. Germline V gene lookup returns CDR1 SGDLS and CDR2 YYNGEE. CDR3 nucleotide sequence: TGTGCCAGCAGCCAGGACAGGGTTCATGGCTACACCTTC. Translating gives CASSQDRVHGYTF.

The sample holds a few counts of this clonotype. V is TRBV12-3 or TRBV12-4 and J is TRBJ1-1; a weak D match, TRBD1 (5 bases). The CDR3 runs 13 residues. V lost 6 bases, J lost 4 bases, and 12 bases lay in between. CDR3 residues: CASSLPGGTEAFF. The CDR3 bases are TGTGCCAGCAGCTTACCGGGGGGCACTGAAGCTTTCTTT.

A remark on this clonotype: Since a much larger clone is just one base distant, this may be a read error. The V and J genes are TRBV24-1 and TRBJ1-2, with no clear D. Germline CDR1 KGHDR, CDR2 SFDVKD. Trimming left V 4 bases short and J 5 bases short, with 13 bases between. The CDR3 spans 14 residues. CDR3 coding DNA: TGTGCCACCAGTGACATGGCAGGAAAATATGGCTACACCTTC. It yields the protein CATSDMAGKYGYTF.

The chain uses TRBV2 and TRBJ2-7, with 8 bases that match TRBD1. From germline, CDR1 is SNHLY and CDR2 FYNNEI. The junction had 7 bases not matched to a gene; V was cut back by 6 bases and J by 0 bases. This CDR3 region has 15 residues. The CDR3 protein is CASSLDRGSSYEQYF. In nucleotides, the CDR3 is TGTGCCAGCAGCTTAGACAGGGGTAGCTCCTACGAGCAGTACTTC.

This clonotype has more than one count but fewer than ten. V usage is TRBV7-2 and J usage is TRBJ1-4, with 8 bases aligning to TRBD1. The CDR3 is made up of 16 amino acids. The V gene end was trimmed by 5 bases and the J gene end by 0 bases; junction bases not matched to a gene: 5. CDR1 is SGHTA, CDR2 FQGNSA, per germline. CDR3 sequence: CASSPGQGPTNEKLFF. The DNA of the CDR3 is TGTGCCAGCAGCCCCGGACAGGGACCAACTAATGAAAAACTGTTTTTT. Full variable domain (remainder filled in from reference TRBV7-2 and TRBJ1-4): GAGVSQSPSNKVTEKGKDVELRCDPISGHTALYWYRQSLGQGLEFLIYFQGNSAPDKSGLPSDRFSAERTGGSVSTLTIQRTQQEDSAVYLCASSPGQGPTNEKLFFGSGTQLSVL.

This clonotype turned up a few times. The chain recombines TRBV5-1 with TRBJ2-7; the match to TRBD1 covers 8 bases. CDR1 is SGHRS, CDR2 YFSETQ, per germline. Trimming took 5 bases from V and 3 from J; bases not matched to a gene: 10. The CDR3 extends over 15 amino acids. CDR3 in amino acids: CASRRTGSDLYEQYF. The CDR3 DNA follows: TGCGCCAGCAGAAGGACAGGGTCGGACCTCTACGAGCAGTACTTC.

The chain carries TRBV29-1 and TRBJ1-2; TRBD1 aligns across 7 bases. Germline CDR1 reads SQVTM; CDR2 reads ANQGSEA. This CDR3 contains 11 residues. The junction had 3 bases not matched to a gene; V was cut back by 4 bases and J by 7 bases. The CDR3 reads CSVAGGVGYTF. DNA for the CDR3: TGCAGCGTTGCAGGGGGTGTTGGCTACACCTTC.

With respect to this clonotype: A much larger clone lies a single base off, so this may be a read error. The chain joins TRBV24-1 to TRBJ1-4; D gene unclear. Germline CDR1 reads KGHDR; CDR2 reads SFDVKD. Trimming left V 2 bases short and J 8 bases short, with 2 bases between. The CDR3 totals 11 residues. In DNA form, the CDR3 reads TGTGCCACCAGTGATTGGGAAAAACTGTTTTTT. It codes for CATSDWEKLFF.

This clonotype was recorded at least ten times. The CDR3 coding sequence is TGTGCCAGCAGCCAAGTCCTATACGAGCAGTACTTC. This encodes CASSQVLYEQYF. The gene calls are TRBV7-9 and TRBJ2-7; D is uncertain. Germline V gene lookup returns CDR1 SEHNR and CDR2 FQNEAQ (reference sequence). V was pared by 5 bases and J by 4 bases, with 9 bases between. The CDR3 consists of 12 residues.

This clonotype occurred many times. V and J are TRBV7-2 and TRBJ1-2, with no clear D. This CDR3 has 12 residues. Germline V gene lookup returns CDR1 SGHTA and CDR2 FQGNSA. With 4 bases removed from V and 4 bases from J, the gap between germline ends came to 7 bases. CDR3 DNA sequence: TGTGCCAGCAGCTCAGATCGCTATGGCTACACCTTC. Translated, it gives CASSSDRYGYTF.

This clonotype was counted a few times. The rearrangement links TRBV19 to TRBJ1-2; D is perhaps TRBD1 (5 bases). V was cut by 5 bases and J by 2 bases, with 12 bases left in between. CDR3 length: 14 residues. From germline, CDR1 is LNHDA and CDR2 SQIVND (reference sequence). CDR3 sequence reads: CASSSDRSNYGYTF. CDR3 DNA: TGTGCCAGTAGTTCTGACAGATCAAACTATGGCTACACCTTC.

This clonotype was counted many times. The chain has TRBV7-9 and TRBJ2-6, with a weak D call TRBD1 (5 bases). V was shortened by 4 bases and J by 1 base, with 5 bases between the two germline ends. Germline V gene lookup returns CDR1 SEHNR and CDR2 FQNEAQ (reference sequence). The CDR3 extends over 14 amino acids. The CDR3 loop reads CASSSGSGANVLTF. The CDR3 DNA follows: TGTGCCAGCAGCTCAGGGTCTGGGGCCAACGTCCTGACTTTC. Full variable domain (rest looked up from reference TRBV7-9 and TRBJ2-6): DTGVSQNPRHKITKRGQNVTFRCDPISEHNRLYWYRQTLGQGPEFLTYFQNEAQLEKSRLLSDRFSAERPKGSFSTLEIQRTEQGDSAMYLCASSSGSGANVLTFGAGSRLTVL.

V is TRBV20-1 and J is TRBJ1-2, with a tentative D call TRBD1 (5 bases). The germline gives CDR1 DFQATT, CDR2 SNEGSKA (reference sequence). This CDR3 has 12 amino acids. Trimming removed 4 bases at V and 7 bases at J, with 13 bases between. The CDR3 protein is CSATGTPFGYTF. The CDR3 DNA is TGCAGTGCTACCGGGACGCCGTTTGGCTACACCTTC.

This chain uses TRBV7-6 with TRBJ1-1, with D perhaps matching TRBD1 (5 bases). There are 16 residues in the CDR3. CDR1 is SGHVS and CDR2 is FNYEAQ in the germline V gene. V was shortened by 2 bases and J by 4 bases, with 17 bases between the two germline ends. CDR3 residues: CASSLNWGGSGTEAFF. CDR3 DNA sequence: TGTGCCAGCAGCTTAAACTGGGGGGGGTCGGGCACTGAAGCTTTCTTT.

The CDR3 DNA sequence: TGTGCCAGCAGCGTAATAGGGCGAGAGACCCAGTACTTC. Amino acids: CASSVIGRETQYF. This chain uses TRBV9 with TRBJ2-5, with unresolved D. Germline V gene sequence: CDR1 SGDLS, CDR2 YYNGEE. Trimming stripped 1 base from V and 4 bases from J, with 8 bases between. The CDR3 covers 13 residues.

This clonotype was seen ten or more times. The CDR3: CASSTTYTGELFF. The DNA of the CDR3 is TGTGCCAGCAGTACGACGTACACCGGGGAGCTGTTTTTT. The chain is built from TRBV6-6 and TRBJ2-2, with D uncertain. Germline-derived CDR1 and CDR2 are MNHNY and SVGAGI (reference sequence). The CDR3 is made up of 13 amino acids. Trimming shortened V by 5 bases and J by 3 bases, and 7 bases separated the two germline ends.

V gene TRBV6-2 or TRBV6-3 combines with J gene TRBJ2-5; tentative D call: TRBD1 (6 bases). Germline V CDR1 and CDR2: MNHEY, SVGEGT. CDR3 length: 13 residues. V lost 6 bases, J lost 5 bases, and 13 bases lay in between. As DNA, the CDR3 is TGTGCCAGCAGCCTCACAGGGATGGAGACCCAGTACTTC. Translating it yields CASSLTGMETQYF.

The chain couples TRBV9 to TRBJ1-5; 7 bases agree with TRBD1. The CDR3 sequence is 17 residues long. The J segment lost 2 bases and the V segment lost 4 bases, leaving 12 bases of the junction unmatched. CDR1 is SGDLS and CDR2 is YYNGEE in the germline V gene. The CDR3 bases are TGTGCCAGCAGCTTGGAGAGGGGGCGGGGGGGCAATCAGCCCCAGCATTTT. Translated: CASSLERGRGGNQPQHF.

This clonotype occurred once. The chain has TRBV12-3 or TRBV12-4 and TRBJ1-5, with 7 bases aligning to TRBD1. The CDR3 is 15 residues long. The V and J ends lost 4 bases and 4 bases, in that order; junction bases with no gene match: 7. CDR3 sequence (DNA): TGTGCCAGCAGTTCGCCAGGACAGGAGAATCAGCCCCAGCATTTT. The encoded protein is CASSSPGQENQPQHF.

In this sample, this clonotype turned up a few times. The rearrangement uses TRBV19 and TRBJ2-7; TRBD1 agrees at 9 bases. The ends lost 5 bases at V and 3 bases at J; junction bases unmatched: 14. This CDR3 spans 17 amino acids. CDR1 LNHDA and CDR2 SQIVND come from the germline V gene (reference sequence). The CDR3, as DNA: TGTGCCAGTAGTTCAGGACCTTTACAGGGGGCGGGCTACGAGCAGTACTTC. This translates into CASSSGPLQGAGYEQYF.

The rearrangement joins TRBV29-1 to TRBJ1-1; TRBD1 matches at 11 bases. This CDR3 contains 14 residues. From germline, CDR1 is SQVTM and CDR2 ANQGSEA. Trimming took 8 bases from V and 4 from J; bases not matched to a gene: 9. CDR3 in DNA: TGCAGCAGTGAACCGGGACAGGGGGGCACTGAAGCTTTCTTT. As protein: CSSEPGQGGTEAFF.

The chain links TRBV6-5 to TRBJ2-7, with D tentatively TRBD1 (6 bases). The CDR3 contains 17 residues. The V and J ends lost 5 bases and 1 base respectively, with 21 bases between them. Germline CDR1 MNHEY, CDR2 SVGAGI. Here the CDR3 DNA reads TGTGCCAGCAGTCAAGCATACAGGGTGAGCGGTTCCTACGAGCAGTACTTC. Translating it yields CASSQAYRVSGSYEQYF.

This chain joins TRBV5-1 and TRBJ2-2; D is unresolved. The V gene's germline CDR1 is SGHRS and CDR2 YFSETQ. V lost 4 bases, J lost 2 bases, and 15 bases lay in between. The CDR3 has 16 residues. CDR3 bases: TGCGCCAGCAGCATATCGCGACCGATCAACACCGGGGAGCTGTTTTTT. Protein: CASSISRPINTGELFF.

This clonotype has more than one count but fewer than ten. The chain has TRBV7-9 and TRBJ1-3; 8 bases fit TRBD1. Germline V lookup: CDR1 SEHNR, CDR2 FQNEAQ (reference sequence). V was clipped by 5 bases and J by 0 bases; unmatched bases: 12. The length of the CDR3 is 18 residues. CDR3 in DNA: TGTGCCAGCAGCGCGCGACCCGGGACAGGTATCTCTGGAAACACCATATATTTT. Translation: CASSARPGTGISGNTIYF. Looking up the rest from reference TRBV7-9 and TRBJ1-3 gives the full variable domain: DTGVSQNPRHKITKRGQNVTFRCDPISEHNRLYWYRQTLGQGPEFLTYFQNEAQLEKSRLLSDRFSAERPKGSFSTLEIQRTEQGDSAMYLCASSARPGTGISGNTIYFGEGSWLTVV.

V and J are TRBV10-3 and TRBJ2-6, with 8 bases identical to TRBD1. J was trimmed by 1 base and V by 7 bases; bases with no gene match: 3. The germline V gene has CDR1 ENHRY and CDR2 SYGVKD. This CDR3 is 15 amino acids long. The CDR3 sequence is CAIKGQASGANVLTF. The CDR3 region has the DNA TGTGCCATCAAGGGACAGGCGTCTGGGGCCAACGTCCTGACTTTC.